Sequencing of this T cell receptor beta chain was carried out in a study of spatial heterogeneity in lung cancer. Ten or more counts support this clonotype. As for time point: sample taken at primary tumor resection. Whole RNA came from tumor, nontumor lung or frozen PBMC and was sequenced without being sorted. A total of fewer than 80 untreated early-stage non-small cell lung cancer patients served as donors. CDR1 and CDR2 (germline): SGHRS, YFSETQ. The CDR3 has 17 amino acids. J lost 6 bases, V lost 0 bases, and 8 bases had no gene match. TCRdb redid the calling of the 5' RACE reads with MiXCR, one entry per CDR3 protein. The sample has several thousand distinct CDR3 sequences, 15% to 20% seen once.

The clonotype originates from a female donor with early-stage non-small cell lung cancer. The chain has TRBV5-1 and TRBJ2-2; 10 bases agree with TRBD2. Sequenced material: PBMCs, taken at surgery. CDR3 in DNA: TGCGCCAGCAGCTTGGATCCGGGACTAGCGACGGCCGGGGAGCTGTTTTTT. It encodes CASSLDPGLATAGELFF.